Only a few counts were recorded for the clone carrying this TCR beta chain. Its antigen is not identified. With 7 bases removed from V and 2 bases from J, the gap between germline ends came to 14 bases. The CDR3 extends over 14 amino acids. CDR1 LGHNA and CDR2 YNFKEQ come from the germline V gene. The data were obtained in a study of T cell responses to AZD1222 COVID-19 vaccine. Study results and limitations: Baseline antibody screening turned up just 6 or 7 seropositive AZD1222 recipients. Within unmutated variant regions lay the reported targets of nearly half of spike-specific TCRs. Possibly, clonal diversity was underestimated; donors were largely white British and included more females. Spike-specific TCR depth and breadth grew after two AZD1222 doses.

Clones were sequenced by immunoSEQ multiplex PCR, and TCRdb holds only the in-frame ones, with some missing. The repertoire holds approximately 140,000 clones, around 94% seen once, with 0.95% to 1.5% in the top ten. The clonotype comes from an adult in good health. The sample here was peripheral blood, taken on day 0 of AZD1222 vaccination. The gene calls are TRBV4-2 and TRBJ1-1; D not resolved. The CDR3 spells CASTLIGDNTEAFF. For the CDR3, the DNA is TGTGCCAGCACCCTTATCGGTGACAACACTGAAGCTTTCTTT.